These 4 T cell receptor beta chains originate from one sample sequenced in a study of T cell repertoires in cytomegalovirus infection (dated by TCRdb to the late 2010s). The treatment or condition tag for this specimen amounts to: in vitro stimulation with specific CMV peptide epitopes to enrich CMV-specific T cells. TCRdb lists the instrument as Illumina HiSeq 1500. The raw public reads went through TCRdb reprocessing: fastp at Q25, MiXCR clone calling, in-frame beta chains kept. Rows are unified per CDR3 protein, each entry keeping the most common DNA and genes. Counted in this sample were roughly 990,000 distinct CDR3 sequences; approximately 33% of them appeared once. The top ten clones comprise around 15% of the sample. Their cognate antigens are unknown. This sample comprised cultured CD8+ T cells from PBMCs, obtained from culture after CMV antigen stimulation. The receptors come from a human donor in good health (CMV status not recorded). Some clones in this sample may be carry-over from other donors' samples.

The gene calls are TRBV7-8 and TRBJ1-5; maybe TRBD1 (5 bases). Germline assignment: CDR1 SGHVS and CDR2 FQNEAQ. This CDR3 is 16 amino acids long. V was clipped by 5 bases and J by 0 bases, with 14 bases between them. The CDR3 protein is CASSPSAGLSNQPQHF. DNA for the CDR3: TGTGCCAGCAGCCCCTCGGCGGGGCTTAGCAATCAGCCCCAGCATTTT.

This clonotype was detected only a few times. V usage is TRBV3-1 and J usage is TRBJ2-7; 7 bases map to TRBD1. Trimming took 5 bases from V and 5 from J; bases not matched to a gene: 15. The germline gives CDR1 LGHDT, CDR2 YNNKEL (reference sequence). CDR3 length: 16 residues. Here the CDR3 DNA reads TGTGCCAGCAGCACGCGAGATTACAGGGGTACCCACGAGCAGTACTTC. This encodes CASSTRDYRGTHEQYF.

This clonotype has more than one count but fewer than ten. This chain joins TRBV6-5 and TRBJ2-3; 7 bases fit TRBD1. The germline V gene encodes CDR1 MNHEY and CDR2 SVGAGI. The CDR3 is 16 amino acids. V lost 0 bases, J lost 2 bases, and 5 bases stayed unmatched. The CDR3 DNA reads TGTGCCAGCAGTTACTCAAGGGACAGCGACACAGATACGCAGTATTTT. Translated: CASSYSRDSDTDTQYF.

V gene TRBV6-5 combines with J gene TRBJ1-4, with D perhaps matching TRBD1 (5 bases). V was clipped by 6 bases and J by 5 bases, with 13 bases between them. Germline CDR1 is MNHEY and CDR2 is SVGAGI. The CDR3 length is 14 residues. The CDR3 sequence is CASRKRGRNEKLFF. The DNA for the CDR3 is TGTGCCAGCAGGAAGAGGGGAAGGAATGAAAAACTGTTTTTT.